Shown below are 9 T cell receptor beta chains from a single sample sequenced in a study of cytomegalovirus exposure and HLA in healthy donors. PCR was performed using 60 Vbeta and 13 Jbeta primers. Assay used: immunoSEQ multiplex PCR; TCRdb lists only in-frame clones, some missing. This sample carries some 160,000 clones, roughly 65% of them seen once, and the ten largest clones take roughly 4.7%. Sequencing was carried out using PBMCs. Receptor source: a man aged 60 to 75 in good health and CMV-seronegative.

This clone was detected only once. Written as DNA, the CDR3 is TGTGCCAGCAGCCAAGATCTGAGGGAGTACGAGCAGTACTTC. Translating it yields CASSQDLREYEQYF. The gene calls are TRBV4-2 and TRBJ2-7; possibly TRBD2 for D (5 bases). The germline gives CDR1 LGHNA, CDR2 YNFKEQ. V was clipped by 0 bases and J by 4 bases, with 10 bases between them. The CDR3 spans 14 residues.

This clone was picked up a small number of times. In DNA, the CDR3 is TGTGCCAGCAGTTACTCGAGGGGGGGGAGTGGAAACACCATATATTTT. Protein product: CASSYSRGGSGNTIYF. J is TRBJ1-3 and V is TRBV6-5; tentative D call: TRBD1 (6 bases). This CDR3 is 16 amino acids long. The germline V gene has CDR1 MNHEY and CDR2 SVGAGI. Trimming removed 0 bases from V and 3 bases from J, with 12 bases in between.

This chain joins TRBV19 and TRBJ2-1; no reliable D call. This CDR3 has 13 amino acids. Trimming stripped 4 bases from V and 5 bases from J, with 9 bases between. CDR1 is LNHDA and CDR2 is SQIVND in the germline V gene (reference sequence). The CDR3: CASSTDLNNEQFF. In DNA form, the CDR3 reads TGTGCCAGTAGTACAGACCTAAACAATGAGCAGTTCTTC.

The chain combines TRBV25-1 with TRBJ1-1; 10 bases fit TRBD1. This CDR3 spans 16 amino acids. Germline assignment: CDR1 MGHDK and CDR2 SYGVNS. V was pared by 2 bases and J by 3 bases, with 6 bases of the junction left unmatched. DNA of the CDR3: TGTGCCAGCAGTGAACGGACAGGGGGTGACGACACTGAAGCTTTCTTT. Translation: CASSERTGGDDTEAFF.

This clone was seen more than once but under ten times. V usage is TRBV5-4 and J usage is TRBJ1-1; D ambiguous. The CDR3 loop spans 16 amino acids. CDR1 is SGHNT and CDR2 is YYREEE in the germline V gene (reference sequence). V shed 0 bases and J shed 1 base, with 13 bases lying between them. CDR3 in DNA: TGTGCCAGCAGCTTGGAAGCTGGGCGGGGGAACACTGAAGCTTTCTTT. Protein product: CASSLEAGRGNTEAFF.

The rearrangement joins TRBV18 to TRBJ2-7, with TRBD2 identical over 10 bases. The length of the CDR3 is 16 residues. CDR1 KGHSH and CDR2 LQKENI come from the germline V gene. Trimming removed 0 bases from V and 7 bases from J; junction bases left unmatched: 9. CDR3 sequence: CASSPPASGGEGEQYF. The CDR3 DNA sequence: TGTGCCAGCTCACCACCGGCTAGCGGGGGTGAGGGGGAGCAGTACTTC.

CDR3 region: CASIGVTSGIWNEQFF. CDR3 sequence (DNA): TGTGCCAGCATAGGGGTAACTAGCGGGATATGGAATGAGCAGTTCTTC. The chain is built from TRBV7-2 and TRBJ2-1; the match to TRBD2 covers 10 bases. After removal of 7 bases from V and 7 bases from J, the junction contained 13 bases not matched to a gene. The V gene's germline CDR1 is SGHTA and CDR2 FQGNSA. This CDR3 region has 16 residues.

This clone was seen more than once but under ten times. DNA for the CDR3: TGCGCCAGCAGCGGGCGGGTTAGCTCCTACGAGCAGTACTTC. It encodes CASSGRVSSYEQYF. This sequence joins TRBV5-1 and TRBJ2-7; perhaps TRBD2 as D (5 bases). The V gene's germline CDR1 is SGHRS and CDR2 YFSETQ. The CDR3 consists of 14 residues. The V end was cut by 4 bases, the J end by 0 bases, with 11 bases between. Based on the CDR3 plus reference TRBV5-1 and TRBJ2-7, the full variable domain is KAGVTQTPRYLIKTRGQQVTLSCSPISGHRSVSWYQQTPGQGLQFLFEYFSETQRNKGNFPGRFSGRQFSNSRSEMNVSTLELGDSALYLCASSGRVSSYEQYFGPGTRLTVT.

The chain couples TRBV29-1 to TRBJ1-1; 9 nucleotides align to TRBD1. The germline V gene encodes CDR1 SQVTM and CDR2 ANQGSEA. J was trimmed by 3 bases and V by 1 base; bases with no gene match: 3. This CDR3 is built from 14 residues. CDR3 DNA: TGCAGCGTTGAAGCCAGGACAGGGGACACTGAAGCTTTCTTT. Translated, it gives CSVEARTGDTEAFF.